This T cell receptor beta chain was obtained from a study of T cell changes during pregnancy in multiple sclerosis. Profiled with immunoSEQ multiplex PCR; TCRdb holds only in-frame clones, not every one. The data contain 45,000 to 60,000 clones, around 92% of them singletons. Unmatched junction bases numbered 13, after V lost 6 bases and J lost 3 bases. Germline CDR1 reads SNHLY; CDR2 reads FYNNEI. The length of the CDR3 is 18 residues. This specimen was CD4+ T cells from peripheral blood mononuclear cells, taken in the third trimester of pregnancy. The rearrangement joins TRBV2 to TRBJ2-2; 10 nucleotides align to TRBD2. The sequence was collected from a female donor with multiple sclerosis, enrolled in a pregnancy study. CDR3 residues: CASSPTEAGGHDTGELFF. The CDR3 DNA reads TGTGCCAGCAGCCCGACCGAAGCGGGAGGGCATGACACCGGGGAGCTGTTTTTT.